The clone carrying this TCR beta chain was seen repeatedly, ten times or more. Its target is not known. Libraries for TCRalpha and TCRbeta carried sample barcodes and unique molecular identifiers via 5'RACE. TCRdb reprocessed the 5' RACE reads with MiXCR, giving one entry per CDR3 protein. Of about 150,000 distinct CDR3 sequences in the sample, over 6% were seen once. This sample stems from a study of T-cell memory formation after mild COVID-19. Findings and limits, study-wide: Contracting CD8+ clones were enriched in EMRA, CD4+ mainly in CM and EM. Some clones that responded turned up in pre-infection memory, which suggests that cross-reactive memory joined in.

The CDR3 extends over 15 amino acids. CDR1 MNHNY and CDR2 SVGAGI come from the germline V gene (reference sequence). The V end was cut by 2 bases, the J end by 2 bases, with 13 bases between. This TCR derives from an adult woman who had mild COVID-19 (a few samples of this study predate the infection). Cell type and time point are not known. Source material: PBMCs or a T cell subset sorted from them (not recorded which). This chain links TRBV6-6 with TRBJ2-7; D uncertain. This CDR3 is CASSYDNLGPYEQYF. For the CDR3, the DNA is TGTGCCAGCAGTTACGACAATCTTGGACCCTACGAGCAGTACTTC.